Presented here are 15 T cell receptor beta chains from one specimen sequenced in a study of T-cell reconstitution after alpha-beta-depleted transplantation in children. Unique molecular identifiers were incorporated during preparation of the TCRbeta library. MiXCR, applied by TCRdb to the PCR reads, yields one record per CDR3 protein. The sample lists around 500,000 distinct CDR3 sequences, 20% to 25% occurring once. This material consisted of PBMCs, mostly from graft donor cells, taken 360 days after TCRalphabeta/CD19-depleted stem cell transplant. The receptors originated from a boy younger than two who had a stem cell transplant for acute myeloid leukemia, so the T cells may come from the graft donor.

Only a few counts were recorded for this clonotype. This sequence joins TRBV20-1 and TRBJ1-5; no reliable D call. From germline, CDR1 is DFQATT and CDR2 SNEGSKA (reference sequence). Trimming stripped 3 bases from V and 4 bases from J, with 7 bases between. The CDR3 is 12 amino acids. CDR3 DNA: TGCAGTGCTAGCGAACCGAATCAGCCCCAGCATTTT. It codes for CSASEPNQPQHF.

The chain links TRBV20-1 to TRBJ2-3; 9 bases map to TRBD2. The germline V gene has CDR1 DFQATT and CDR2 SNEGSKA (reference sequence). This CDR3 spans 16 amino acids. J was trimmed by 2 bases and V by 0 bases; bases with no gene match: 6. CDR3 sequence: CSAREGTSFLTDTQYF. For the CDR3, the DNA is TGCAGTGCTAGAGAAGGGACTAGCTTTCTCACAGATACGCAGTATTTT.

The CDR3 sequence: CASSPDRGRDGYTF. The CDR3 nucleotides are TGCGCCAGCAGCCCAGACAGGGGGCGCGATGGCTACACCTTC. The chain uses TRBV5-1 and TRBJ1-2; 10 nucleotides align to TRBD1. Germline lookup yields CDR1 SGHRS and CDR2 YFSETQ. V lost 4 bases, J lost 6 bases, and 6 bases stayed unmatched. CDR3 length equals 14 residues.

This clonotype has at least ten counts. The chain has TRBV4-3 and TRBJ2-7; perhaps TRBD1 as D (5 bases). Germline loops: CDR1 LGHNA, CDR2 YSLEER. Trimming removed 0 bases at V and 5 bases at J, with 8 bases between. The CDR3 is 13 amino acids. The CDR3 loop is CASSQDRVHEQYF. The CDR3, as DNA: TGCGCCAGCAGCCAAGACAGGGTGCACGAGCAGTACTTC.

This clonotype was counted only a few times. The chain recombines TRBV20-1 with TRBJ1-6; D is ambiguous. V lost 3 bases, J lost 3 bases, and 6 bases lay in between. There are 13 residues in the CDR3. The V gene's germline CDR1 is DFQATT and CDR2 SNEGSKA (reference sequence). The CDR3 region has the DNA TGCAGTGCTAGCTCGGACTATAATTCACCCCTCCACTTT. Translated, it gives CSASSDYNSPLHF.

The chain uses TRBV9 and TRBJ2-2; D call uncertain. The CDR3 has 13 amino acids. V gave up 0 bases and J gave up 6 bases, with 6 bases separating them. From germline, CDR1 is SGDLS and CDR2 YYNGEE. The CDR3 DNA reads TGTGCCAGCAGCGTAGGAGTCCCCGGGGAGCTGTTTTTT. Translated: CASSVGVPGELFF.

This clonotype showed up just a few times. The V call is TRBV20-1, the J call TRBJ2-1; 10 positions match TRBD2. This CDR3 has 16 residues. Germline V gives CDR1 DFQATT, CDR2 SNEGSKA (reference sequence). Trimming took 1 base from V and 9 from J; bases not matched to a gene: 12. In DNA form, the CDR3 reads TGCAGTGCTAGAGGGGGTAGCGGGGGGCCCTTTGGTGAGCAGTTCTTC. Its translation is CSARGGSGGPFGEQFF.

V usage is TRBV20-1 and J usage is TRBJ2-5, with D tentatively TRBD1 (6 bases). V dropped 3 bases and J dropped 7 bases, with 15 bases sitting between them. The CDR3 runs 13 residues. The germline V gene has CDR1 DFQATT and CDR2 SNEGSKA (reference sequence). The CDR3 bases are TGCAGTGCTAGGGGGACACACGGGGTGACCCAGTACTTC. Protein product: CSARGTHGVTQYF.

The sample holds many counts of this clonotype. V and J are TRBV5-1 and TRBJ2-2; 9 bases are shared with TRBD1. The CDR3 is 15 residues long. Trimming at V came to 1 base and at J to 5 bases, leaving 3 bases not matched to a gene. The germline CDR1 and CDR2 sequences are SGHRS and YFSETQ. Here the CDR3 DNA reads TGCGCCAGCAGCTTGAACAGGGGGCAGACCGGGGAGCTGTTTTTT. This translates into CASSLNRGQTGELFF.

This clonotype was found many times. DNA of the CDR3: TGTGCCAGCAGCGTCCCCGGGGGACCCAGGACGCAGTATTTT. Protein sequence: CASSVPGGPRTQYF. V is TRBV7-2 and J is TRBJ2-3; a weak D match, TRBD2 (6 bases). Germline assignment: CDR1 SGHTA and CDR2 FQGNSA. The CDR3 spans 14 residues. V was shortened by 5 bases and J by 9 bases, with 18 bases between the two germline ends. The whole variable domain, filled in from reference TRBV7-2 and TRBJ2-3, reads GAGVSQSPSNKVTEKGKDVELRCDPISGHTALYWYRQSLGQGLEFLIYFQGNSAPDKSGLPSDRFSAERTGGSVSTLTIQRTQQEDSAVYLCASSVPGGPRTQYFGPGTRLTVL.

Comments on this clonotype: One end of the junction fails to match germline, which may point to a read error. The rearrangement uses TRBV6-1 and TRBJ2-5; D may be TRBD1 (7 bases). CDR1 and CDR2 from the germline V gene are MNHNS and SASEGT. The CDR3 has 15 amino acids. The chain's CDR3 is CASREGQAGQETQYF. CDR3 in DNA: TGTGCCAGCAGGGAAGGACAGGCGGGGCAAGAGACCCAGTACTTC.

Many counts were recorded for this clonotype. V and J are TRBV6-2 or TRBV6-3 and TRBJ2-7; 7 bases are shared with TRBD1. Germline V gene sequence: CDR1 MNHEY, CDR2 SVGEGT. With V trimmed by 6 bases and J by 0 bases, 8 bases remained unmatched. CDR3 length: 15 amino acids. The DNA of the CDR3 is TGTGCCAGCAGCCCAAGGGGGCCAAACTCCTACGAGCAGTACTTC. It specifies CASSPRGPNSYEQYF.

This clonotype has only a few counts. CDR3 protein: CSARTGTSGGDTQYF. The CDR3 region has the DNA TGCAGTGCTAGAACGGGGACTAGCGGGGGGGATACGCAGTATTTT. The chain combines TRBV20-1 with TRBJ2-3; 15 nucleotides align to TRBD2. With V trimmed by 2 bases and J by 6 bases, 3 bases remained unmatched. In germline, CDR1 is DFQATT, CDR2 SNEGSKA (reference sequence). This CDR3 contains 15 residues.

This clonotype was detected many times. The rearrangement links TRBV28 to TRBJ2-5, with D maybe TRBD1 (5 bases). The CDR3 consists of 16 residues. Germline V lookup: CDR1 MDHEN, CDR2 SYDVKM. Trimming pared 5 bases from V and 5 bases from J, leaving 21 bases between. This chain's CDR3 is CASSLALLRVGETQYF. CDR3 nucleotides: TGTGCCAGCAGTCTGGCCTTACTCAGGGTAGGGGAGACCCAGTACTTC.

This clonotype came up many times. The V call is TRBV20-1, the J call TRBJ1-6; the match to TRBD1 covers 9 bases. CDR3 length: 14 residues. The V gene end was trimmed by 7 bases and the J gene end by 10 bases; junction bases not matched to a gene: 11. The germline V gene has CDR1 DFQATT and CDR2 SNEGSKA (reference sequence). The CDR3 is CSVPLGQGGSPLHF. The CDR3 region has the DNA TGCAGTGTCCCGCTGGGACAGGGCGGGTCACCCCTCCACTTT.